These 27 T cell receptor beta chains came from one sample sequenced in a study of identical twins. One entry per CDR3 protein results from TCRdb running MiXCR on the 5' RACE reads. This table has 400,000 to 550,000 distinct CDR3 sequences, under 25% appearing once. These data were likewise used in another study, on T cells expressing NK-cell markers.

Sequenced sample: CD4+ T cells sorted from blood. Receptors originate from a woman aged 18-29 years in good health.

The chain is built from TRBV3-1 and TRBJ2-3; D not resolved. Germline-derived CDR1 and CDR2 are LGHDT and YNNKEL (reference sequence). Trimming removed 0 bases from V and 0 bases from J, with 7 bases in between. This CDR3 comprises 15 residues. CDR3 in amino acids: CASSQDPISTDTQYF. The CDR3, as DNA: TGTGCCAGCAGCCAAGATCCTATCAGCACAGATACGCAGTATTTT.

The rearrangement joins TRBV19 to TRBJ1-5; 8 nucleotides agree with TRBD1. The V gene end was trimmed by 5 bases and the J gene end by 2 bases; junction bases not matched to a gene: 11. CDR1 is LNHDA and CDR2 is SQIVND in the germline V gene (reference sequence). The CDR3 covers 17 residues. DNA for the CDR3: TGTGCCAGTAGTTCCCTGACAGGGGTCTGGGGCAATCAGCCCCAGCATTTT. It codes for CASSSLTGVWGNQPQHF.

This clonotype came up once. This chain uses TRBV5-1 with TRBJ2-6; D might be TRBD1 or TRBD2, each matching 5 bases. Trimming took off 4 bases at V and 1 base at J, with 12 bases between the two ends. Per the germline V gene, CDR1 is SGHRS and CDR2 is YFSETQ. The CDR3 is 16 amino acids. The CDR3 loop reads CASSPRDRSGANVLTF. CDR3 DNA sequence: TGCGCCAGCAGCCCGAGGGACCGTTCTGGGGCCAACGTCCTGACTTTC.

This clonotype has ten or more counts. V and J are TRBV20-1 and TRBJ2-5, with D possibly being TRBD2 (5 bases). The length of the CDR3 is 14 residues. With 5 bases removed from V and 5 bases from J, the gap between germline ends came to 18 bases. Germline CDR1 reads DFQATT; CDR2 reads SNEGSKA (reference sequence). The CDR3 DNA follows: TGCAGTGCTCACAAGGCGGGCAGTGGGGAGACCCAGTACTTC. It codes for CSAHKAGSGETQYF.

This clonotype was counted only a few times. One junction end does not reproduce the germline sequence, and a read error may be involved. The rearrangement links TRBV15 to TRBJ1-6; 9 bases agree with TRBD1. Germline loops: CDR1 LNHNV, CDR2 YYDKDF (reference sequence). The CDR3 sequence is 13 residues long. For the CDR3, the DNA is TGTGCCACCAGCAGAGGACCCGGGACAGGGTCCAGATTT. Its protein is CATSRGPGTGSRF.

This clonotype was detected only a few times. The rearrangement joins TRBV20-1 to TRBJ2-1; D gene ambiguous. Germline assignment: CDR1 DFQATT and CDR2 SNEGSKA (reference sequence). CDR3 length: 15 amino acids. V lost 2 bases and J lost 7, with 18 bases in between. CDR3 sequence (DNA): TGCAGTGCTAGACCCACCCTCCCCGCAAGGAATGAGCAGTTCTTC. This encodes CSARPTLPARNEQFF.

This clonotype has just one count. J is TRBJ2-5 and V is TRBV29-1; 11 nucleotides line up with TRBD2. Germline V lookup: CDR1 SQVTM, CDR2 ANQGSEA. This CDR3 region has 13 residues. The CDR3 bases are TGCACCGCCGTACTAGCGGGAGAAGAGACCCAGTACTTC. Translated: CTAVLAGEETQYF. The complete variable domain, with remaining parts taken from reference TRBV29-1 and TRBJ2-5, reads SAVISQKPSRDICQRGTSLTIQCQVDSQVTMMFWYRQQPGQSLTLIATANQGSEATYESGFVIDKFPISRPNLTFSTLTVSNMSPEDSSIYLCTAVLAGEETQYFGPGTRLLVL.

The chain is built from TRBV20-1 and TRBJ2-3, with D possibly being TRBD1 (6 bases). The V gene's germline CDR1 is DFQATT and CDR2 SNEGSKA (reference sequence). The CDR3 sequence is 12 residues long. Trimming pared 7 bases from V and 0 bases from J, leaving 8 bases between. The CDR3 reads CSVQGSTDTQYF. CDR3 coding DNA: TGCAGTGTCCAGGGGAGCACAGATACGCAGTATTTT.

This clonotype was recorded a few times. The chain uses TRBV12-3 or TRBV12-4 and TRBJ2-7; D remains unclear. The CDR3 is 12 residues long. Trimming pared 6 bases from V and 2 bases from J, leaving 8 bases between. The CDR3, as DNA: TGTGCCAGCAGCGGACGGACCTACGAGCAGTACTTC. Encoded protein: CASSGRTYEQYF.

This rearrangement joins TRBV12-3 or TRBV12-4 to TRBJ2-1, with 8 bases fitting TRBD2. The CDR3 runs 15 residues. The V gene end was trimmed by 7 bases and the J gene end by 8 bases; junction bases not matched to a gene: 13. The CDR3 here is CASTAFRAGVHEQFF. DNA for the CDR3: TGTGCCAGCACCGCTTTTCGAGCGGGAGTCCATGAGCAGTTCTTC.

This clonotype was counted only a few times. The chain employs TRBV29-1 and TRBJ1-1, with D maybe TRBD1 (6 bases). Looked up from germline, CDR1 is SQVTM and CDR2 is ANQGSEA. V shed 4 bases and J shed 1 base, with 10 bases lying between them. CDR3 length: 13 amino acids. The CDR3 here is CSVAHRANTEAFF. DNA for the CDR3: TGCAGCGTTGCTCACAGGGCGAACACTGAAGCTTTCTTT.

The V gene is TRBV5-6, the J gene TRBJ1-1, with TRBD1 identical over 9 bases. The J segment lost 3 bases and the V segment lost 4 bases, leaving 4 bases of the junction unmatched. The CDR3 consists of 14 residues. The germline V gene has CDR1 SGHDT and CDR2 YYEEEE. The CDR3, as DNA: TGTGCCAGCAGCCATGGACAGGGGTACACTGAAGCTTTCTTT. Amino acids: CASSHGQGYTEAFF.

Note on this clonotype: It may be a read error: a sequence one base away is much more abundant. The chain combines TRBV5-6 with TRBJ2-1, with 7 bases fitting TRBD1. This CDR3 has 15 residues. CDR1 is SGHDT and CDR2 is YYEEEE in the germline V gene. Unmatched junction bases numbered 10, after V lost 2 bases and J lost 8 bases. The CDR3 sequence is CASSLRQGHRDEQFF. The CDR3 DNA reads as TGTGCCAGCAGCTTAAGACAGGGTCATCGAGATGAGCAGTTCTTC.

This clonotype was seen only once. The J gene is TRBJ2-3, the V gene TRBV18; 12 bases agree with TRBD2. V shed 3 bases, J shed 1 base, and the junction held 5 bases outside the gene matches. The CDR3 runs to 17 residues. CDR1 and CDR2 from the germline V gene are KGHSH and LQKENI. DNA of the CDR3: TGTGCCAGCTCACCCCTCCGACTAGCGGGGGGCACAGATACGCAGTATTTT. Translated: CASSPLRLAGGTDTQYF.

This clonotype was seen only a few times. CDR3 amino acids: CASSKSLGPAITGELFF. The CDR3 nucleotides read TGTGCCAGCAGCAAAAGCCTAGGGCCGGCGATCACCGGGGAGCTGTTTTTT. This sequence joins TRBV21-1 and TRBJ2-2; TRBD2 is the table's D call and was not checked against the DNA. TRBV21-1 has pseudogene status. CDR3 length equals 17 residues.

In its sample, this clonotype was seen a few times. This chain joins TRBV7-9 and TRBJ2-2; TRBD1 agrees at 8 bases. Unmatched junction bases numbered 6, after V lost 5 bases and J lost 1 base. This CDR3 is 16 amino acids long. Germline CDR1 reads SEHNR; CDR2 reads FQNEAQ (reference sequence). The DNA of the CDR3 is TGTGCCAGCAGCGTCCGTGGACAGGGGAACACCGGGGAGCTGTTTTTT. Its protein product is CASSVRGQGNTGELFF.

This clonotype was picked up a small number of times. Germline and junction disagree at one end, which may indicate a read error. This rearrangement joins TRBV6-2 or TRBV6-3 to TRBJ2-3; 10 bases fit TRBD2. Germline V gives CDR1 MNHEY, CDR2 SVGEGT. There are 13 residues in the CDR3. CDR3 bases: TGTGCCAGCAGTTCGGGCCGCGAAGCGGGAGGGGGCTTT. Protein product: CASSSGREAGGGF.

This clonotype was detected only a few times. This chain links TRBV5-6 with TRBJ2-1; no reliable D call. Germline V gene lookup returns CDR1 SGHDT and CDR2 YYEEEE. This CDR3 region has 15 residues. V was cut by 1 base and J by 0 bases, with 8 bases left in between. The CDR3: CASSLRIPSYNEQFF. CDR3 DNA: TGTGCCAGCAGCTTGCGGATCCCCTCCTACAATGAGCAGTTCTTC.

This clonotype appeared once. V gene TRBV7-3 combines with J gene TRBJ2-5, with D possibly matching TRBD2 (6 bases). In germline, CDR1 is SGHTA, CDR2 FQGTGA. V was cut by 1 base and J by 1 base, with 13 bases left in between. CDR3 size: 16 residues. The CDR3 loop is CASSLRGGALQETQYF. In DNA, the CDR3 is TGTGCCAGCAGCTTAAGGGGCGGGGCTCTCCAAGAGACCCAGTACTTC.

The rearrangement uses TRBV12-3 or TRBV12-4 and TRBJ2-1, with D perhaps matching TRBD2 (5 bases). The V end lost 7 bases, the J end lost 6 bases, and 19 bases lay between the germline ends. The CDR3 spans 15 residues. The CDR3 DNA reads TGTGCCAGCACCATGCCGGGCGCCCGGGGCAATGAGCAGTTCTTC. It specifies CASTMPGARGNEQFF.

This clonotype occurred many times. The rearrangement joins TRBV20-1 to TRBJ2-1, with TRBD1 matching over 7 bases. V lost 5 bases and J lost 5; bases outside the gene matches: 9. CDR3 size: 14 residues. Germline V CDR1 and CDR2: DFQATT, SNEGSKA (reference sequence). The CDR3 region has the DNA TGCAGTGCTGGTCCGGGACAGACAAACAATGAGCAGTTCTTC. Translation gives CSAGPGQTNNEQFF.

The chain uses TRBV30 and TRBJ2-5; D call uncertain. Trimming pared 2 bases from V and 6 bases from J, leaving 7 bases between. Germline V gene lookup returns CDR1 GTSNPN and CDR2 SVGIG (reference sequence). This CDR3 has 11 amino acids. CDR3 sequence (DNA): TGTGCCTGGAGTAGAGACCAGACCCAGTACTTC. Residues: CAWSRDQTQYF.

This clonotype was counted only a few times. This chain links TRBV12-3 or TRBV12-4 with TRBJ2-3; 10 bases map to TRBD2. The CDR3 length is 16 residues. V shed 2 bases and J 4 bases; nucleotides not matched to a gene: 6. This CDR3 reads CASSLMRAGGPDTQYF. DNA for the CDR3: TGTGCCAGCAGTTTAATGCGAGCGGGGGGGCCAGATACGCAGTATTTT.

This rearrangement joins TRBV6-5 to TRBJ1-1, with unresolved D. The CDR3 runs 15 residues. Per germline, CDR1 MNHEY and CDR2 SVGAGI. With 2 bases removed from V and 4 bases from J, the gap between germline ends came to 14 bases. The CDR3 loop reads CASSYTRPAATEAFF. CDR3 DNA sequence: TGTGCCAGCAGTTACACAAGACCGGCGGCCACTGAAGCTTTCTTT.

The chain links TRBV2 to TRBJ1-4, with D maybe TRBD1 (6 bases). V dropped 6 bases and J dropped 3 bases, with 17 bases sitting between them. Germline V CDR1 and CDR2: SNHLY, FYNNEI. CDR3 length: 16 residues. CDR3 amino acids: CASRGDGGAPNEKLFF. CDR3 coding DNA: TGTGCCAGCAGGGGAGATGGGGGGGCGCCTAATGAAAAACTGTTTTTT.

The J gene is TRBJ2-1, the V gene TRBV3-1, with TRBD1 matching 7 bases. The CDR3 length is 17 residues. Germline values: CDR1 LGHDT, CDR2 YNNKEL (reference sequence). The V segment lost 3 bases and the J segment 0 bases; nucleotides outside the gene matches: 8. CDR3 region: CASSHYYRGLSYNEQFF. As DNA, the CDR3 is TGTGCCAGCAGCCATTATTATAGGGGGCTCTCCTACAATGAGCAGTTCTTC.

In the case of this clonotype: The junction does not match germline at one end; this may be a read error. The chain carries TRBV4-2 and TRBJ2-1; the match to TRBD1 covers 10 bases. In germline, CDR1 is LGHNA, CDR2 YNFKEQ. This CDR3 contains 15 residues. This chain's CDR3 is CASRQGQGVFNEQFF. Here the CDR3 DNA reads TGTGCCAGCAGGCAAGGACAGGGGGTTTTCAATGAGCAGTTCTTC.